This TCR beta chain was observed in a study of healthy donors' naive CD4 and CD8 T cells. Starting from about 470 ng of total RNA, TCR libraries were made with linear amplification. TCRdb called the reads again in MiXCR, with one record for every CDR3 protein. The sample holds roughly 200,000 distinct CDR3 sequences, about four fifths seen once. Germline-derived CDR1 and CDR2 are MNHNY and SVGAGI (reference sequence). V lost 3 bases and J lost 6; bases outside the gene matches: 15. CDR3 length: 17 residues. The rearrangement uses TRBV6-6 and TRBJ1-2, with 8 positions matching TRBD1. The sample was naive CD4+ and CD8+ T cells sorted from blood, pooled from several donors. The clonotype comes from a pool of human donors in good health; the sample pools cells from several healthy donors. CDR3 in DNA: TGTGCCAGCAGTTATGGTCAGGGGGCCCCTTTGACCAATGGCTACACCTTC. The encoded protein is CASSYGQGAPLTNGYTF.